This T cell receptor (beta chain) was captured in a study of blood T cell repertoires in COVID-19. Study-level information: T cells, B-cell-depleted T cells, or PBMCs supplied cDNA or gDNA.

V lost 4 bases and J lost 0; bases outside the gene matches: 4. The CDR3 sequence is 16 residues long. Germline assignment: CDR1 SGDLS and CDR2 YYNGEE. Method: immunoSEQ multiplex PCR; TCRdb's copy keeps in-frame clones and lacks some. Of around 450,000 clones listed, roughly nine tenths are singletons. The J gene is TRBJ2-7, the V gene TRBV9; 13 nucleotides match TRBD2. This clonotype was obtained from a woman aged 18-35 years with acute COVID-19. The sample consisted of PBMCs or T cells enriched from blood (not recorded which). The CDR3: CASSYGTSGDSYEQYF. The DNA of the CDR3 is TGTGCCAGCAGCTATGGGACTAGCGGGGACTCCTACGAGCAGTACTTC. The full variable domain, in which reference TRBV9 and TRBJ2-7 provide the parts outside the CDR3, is DSGVTQTPKHLITATGQRVTLRCSPRSGDLSVYWYQQSLDQGLQFLIQYYNGEERAKGNILERFSAQQFPDLHSELNLSSLELGDSALYFCASSYGTSGDSYEQYFGPGTRLTVT.